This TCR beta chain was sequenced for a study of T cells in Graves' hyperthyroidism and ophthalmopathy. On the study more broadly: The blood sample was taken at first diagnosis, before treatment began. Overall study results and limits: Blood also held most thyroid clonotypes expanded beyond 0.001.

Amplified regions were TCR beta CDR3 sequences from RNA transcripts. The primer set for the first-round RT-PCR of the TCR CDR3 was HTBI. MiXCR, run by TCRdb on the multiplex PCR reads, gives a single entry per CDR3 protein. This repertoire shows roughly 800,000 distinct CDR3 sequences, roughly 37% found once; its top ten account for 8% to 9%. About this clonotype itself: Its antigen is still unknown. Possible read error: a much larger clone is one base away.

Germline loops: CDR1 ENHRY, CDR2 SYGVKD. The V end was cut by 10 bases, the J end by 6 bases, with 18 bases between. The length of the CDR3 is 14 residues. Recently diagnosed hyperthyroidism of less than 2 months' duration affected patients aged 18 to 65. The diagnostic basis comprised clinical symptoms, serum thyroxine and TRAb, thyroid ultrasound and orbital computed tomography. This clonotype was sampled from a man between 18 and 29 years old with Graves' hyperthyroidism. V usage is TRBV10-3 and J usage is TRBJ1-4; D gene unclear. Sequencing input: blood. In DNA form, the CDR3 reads TGTGCCACCGCTCCTAAAGCTCTTGATGAAAAACTGTTTTTT. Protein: CATAPKALDEKLFF.